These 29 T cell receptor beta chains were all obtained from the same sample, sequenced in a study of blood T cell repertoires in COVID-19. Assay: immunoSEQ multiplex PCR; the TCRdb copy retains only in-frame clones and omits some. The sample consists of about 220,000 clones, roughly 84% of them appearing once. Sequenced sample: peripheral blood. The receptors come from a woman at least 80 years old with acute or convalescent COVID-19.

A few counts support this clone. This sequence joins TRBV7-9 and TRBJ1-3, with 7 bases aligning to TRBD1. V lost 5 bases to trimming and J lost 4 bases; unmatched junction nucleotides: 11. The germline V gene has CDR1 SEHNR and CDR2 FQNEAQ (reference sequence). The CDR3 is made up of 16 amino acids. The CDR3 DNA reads TGTGCCAGCAGCGTCTACAGGGGTGTCCTCGGAAACACCATATATTTT. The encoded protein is CASSVYRGVLGNTIYF.

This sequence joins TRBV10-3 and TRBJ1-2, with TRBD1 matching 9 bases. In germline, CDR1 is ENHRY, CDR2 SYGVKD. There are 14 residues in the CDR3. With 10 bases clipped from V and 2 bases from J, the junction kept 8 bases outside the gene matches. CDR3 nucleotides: TGTGCCACCCTCCGGGACAGGGACAACTATGGCTACACCTTC. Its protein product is CATLRDRDNYGYTF.

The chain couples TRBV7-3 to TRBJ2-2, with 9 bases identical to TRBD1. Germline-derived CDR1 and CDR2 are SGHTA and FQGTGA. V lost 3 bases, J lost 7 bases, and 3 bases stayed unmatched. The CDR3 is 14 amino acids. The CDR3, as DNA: TGTGCCAGCAGCTTGGGACAGGGAAACGGGGAGCTGTTTTTT. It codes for CASSLGQGNGELFF.

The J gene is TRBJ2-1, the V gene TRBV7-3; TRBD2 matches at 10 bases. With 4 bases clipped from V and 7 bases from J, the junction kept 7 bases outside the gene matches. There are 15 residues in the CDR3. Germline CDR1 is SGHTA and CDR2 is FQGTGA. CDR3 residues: CASSYGLAELNEQFF. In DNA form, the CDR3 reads TGTGCCAGCAGCTACGGACTAGCGGAGCTTAATGAGCAGTTCTTC.

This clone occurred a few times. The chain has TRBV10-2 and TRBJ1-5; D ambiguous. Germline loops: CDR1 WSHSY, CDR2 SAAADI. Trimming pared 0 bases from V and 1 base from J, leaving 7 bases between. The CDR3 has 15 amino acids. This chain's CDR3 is CASSESGGSNQPQHF. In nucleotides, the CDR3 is TGCGCCAGCAGTGAGTCCGGCGGAAGCAATCAGCCCCAGCATTTT.

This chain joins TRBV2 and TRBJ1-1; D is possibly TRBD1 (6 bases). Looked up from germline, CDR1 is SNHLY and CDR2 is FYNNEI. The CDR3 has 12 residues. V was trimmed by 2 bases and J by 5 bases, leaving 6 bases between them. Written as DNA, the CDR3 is TGTGCCAGCAGTGAAACAGGGACTGAAGCTTTCTTT. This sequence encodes CASSETGTEAFF.

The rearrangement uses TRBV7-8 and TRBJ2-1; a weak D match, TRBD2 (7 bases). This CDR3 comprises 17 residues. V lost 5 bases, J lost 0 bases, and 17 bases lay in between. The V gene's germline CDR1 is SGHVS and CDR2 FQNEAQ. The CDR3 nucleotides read TGTGCCAGCAGCCCCCGGGGCGGGGGCCTCTCCTACAATGAGCAGTTCTTC. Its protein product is CASSPRGGGLSYNEQFF.

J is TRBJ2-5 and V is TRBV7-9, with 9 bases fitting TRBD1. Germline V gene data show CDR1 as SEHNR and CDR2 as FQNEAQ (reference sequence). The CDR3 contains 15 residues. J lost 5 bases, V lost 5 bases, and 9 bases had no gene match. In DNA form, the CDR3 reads TGTGCCAGCAGCCAAACGGGACAGGGTGGGGAGACCCAGTACTTC. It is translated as CASSQTGQGGETQYF.

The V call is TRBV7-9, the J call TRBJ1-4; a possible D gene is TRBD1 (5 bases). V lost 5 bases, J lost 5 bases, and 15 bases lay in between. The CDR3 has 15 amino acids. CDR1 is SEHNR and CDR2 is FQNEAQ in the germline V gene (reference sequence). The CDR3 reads CASSGRGSENEKLFF. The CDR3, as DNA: TGTGCCAGCAGCGGCCGGGGGTCGGAGAATGAAAAACTGTTTTTT.

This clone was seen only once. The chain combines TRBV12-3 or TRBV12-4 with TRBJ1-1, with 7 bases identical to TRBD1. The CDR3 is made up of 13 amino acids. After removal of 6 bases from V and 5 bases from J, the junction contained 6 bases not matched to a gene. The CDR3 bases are TGTGCCAGCAGGGACAGGAAGATTACTGAAGCTTTCTTT. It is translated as CASRDRKITEAFF.

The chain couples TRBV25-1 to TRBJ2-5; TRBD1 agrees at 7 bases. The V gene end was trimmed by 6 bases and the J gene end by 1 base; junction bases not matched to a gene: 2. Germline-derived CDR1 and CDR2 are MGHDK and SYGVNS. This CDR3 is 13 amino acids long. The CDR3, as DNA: TGTGCCAGCAGCTCAGGGGGCCAAGAGACCCAGTACTTC. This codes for CASSSGGQETQYF.

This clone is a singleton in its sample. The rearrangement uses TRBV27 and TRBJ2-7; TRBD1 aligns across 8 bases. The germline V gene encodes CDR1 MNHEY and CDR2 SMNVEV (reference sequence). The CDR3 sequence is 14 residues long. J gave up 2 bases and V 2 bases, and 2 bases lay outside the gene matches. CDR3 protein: CASSLATGAYEQYF. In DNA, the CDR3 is TGTGCCAGCAGTTTAGCGACAGGGGCCTACGAGCAGTACTTC.

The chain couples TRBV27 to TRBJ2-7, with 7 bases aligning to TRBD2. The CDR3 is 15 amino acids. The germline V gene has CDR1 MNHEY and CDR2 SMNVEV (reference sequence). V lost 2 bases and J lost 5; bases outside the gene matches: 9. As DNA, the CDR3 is TGTGCCAGCAGTTTAAGCGGGGCAATGATGCACGAGCAGTACTTC. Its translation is CASSLSGAMMHEQYF.

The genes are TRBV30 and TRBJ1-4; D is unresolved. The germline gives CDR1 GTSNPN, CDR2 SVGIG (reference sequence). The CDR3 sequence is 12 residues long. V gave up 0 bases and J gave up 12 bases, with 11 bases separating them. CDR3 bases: TGTGCCTGGAGTGTTATTAATCGGGAACTGTTTTTT. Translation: CAWSVINRELFF.

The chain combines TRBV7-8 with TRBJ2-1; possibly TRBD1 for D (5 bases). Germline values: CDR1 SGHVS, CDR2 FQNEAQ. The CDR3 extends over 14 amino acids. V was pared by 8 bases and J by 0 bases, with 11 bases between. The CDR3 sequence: CASQGGSSYNEQFF. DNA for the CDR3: TGTGCCAGCCAGGGCGGTAGCTCCTACAATGAGCAGTTCTTC.

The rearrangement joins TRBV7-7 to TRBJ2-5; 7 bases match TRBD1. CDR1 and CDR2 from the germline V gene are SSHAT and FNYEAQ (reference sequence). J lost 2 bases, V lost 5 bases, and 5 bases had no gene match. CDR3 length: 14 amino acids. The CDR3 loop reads CASSTPGQQETQYF. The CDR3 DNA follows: TGTGCCAGCAGCACCCCGGGACAGCAAGAGACCCAGTACTTC. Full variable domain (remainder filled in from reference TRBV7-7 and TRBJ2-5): GAGVSQSPRYKVTKRGQDVTLRCDPISSHATLYWYQQALGQGPEFLTYFNYEAQPDKSGLPSDRFSAERPEGSISTLTIQRTEQRDSAMYRCASSTPGQQETQYFGPGTRLLVL.

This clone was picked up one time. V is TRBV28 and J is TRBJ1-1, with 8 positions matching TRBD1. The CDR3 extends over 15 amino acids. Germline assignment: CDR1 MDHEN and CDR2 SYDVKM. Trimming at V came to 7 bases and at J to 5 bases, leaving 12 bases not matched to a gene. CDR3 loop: CASTFPGTGGTEAFF. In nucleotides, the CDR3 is TGTGCCAGCACCTTTCCCGGGACAGGCGGGACTGAAGCTTTCTTT. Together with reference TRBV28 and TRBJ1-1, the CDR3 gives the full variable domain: DVKVTQSSRYLVKRTGEKVFLECVQDMDHENMFWYRQDPGLGLRLIYFSYDVKMKEKGDIPEGYSVSREKKERFSLILESASTNQTSMYLCASTFPGTGGTEAFFGQGTRLTVV.

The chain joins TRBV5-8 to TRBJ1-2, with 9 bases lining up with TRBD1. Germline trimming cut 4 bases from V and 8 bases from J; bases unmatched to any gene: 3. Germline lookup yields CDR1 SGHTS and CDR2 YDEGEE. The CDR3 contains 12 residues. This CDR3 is CASSRTGAGYTF. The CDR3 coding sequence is TGTGCCAGCAGCAGGACAGGGGCCGGCTACACCTTC. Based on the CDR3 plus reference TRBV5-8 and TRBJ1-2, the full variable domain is EAGVTQSPTHLIKTRGQQATLRCSPISGHTSVYWYQQALGLGLQFLLWYDEGEERNRGNFPPRFSGRQFPNYSSELNVNALELEDSALYLCASSRTGAGYTFGSGTRLTVV.

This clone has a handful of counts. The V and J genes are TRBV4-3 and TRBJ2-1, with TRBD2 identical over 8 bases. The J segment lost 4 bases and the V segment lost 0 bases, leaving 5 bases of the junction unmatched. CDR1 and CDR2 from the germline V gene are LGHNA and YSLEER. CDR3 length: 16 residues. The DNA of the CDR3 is TGCGCCAGCAGCCAAGATCGGGGGGGAACATACAATGAGCAGTTCTTC. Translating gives CASSQDRGGTYNEQFF.

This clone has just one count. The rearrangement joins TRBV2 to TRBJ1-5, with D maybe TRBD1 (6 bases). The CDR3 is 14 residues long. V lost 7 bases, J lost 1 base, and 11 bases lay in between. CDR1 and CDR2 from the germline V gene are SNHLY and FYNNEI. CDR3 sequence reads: CASTYRVSNQPQHF. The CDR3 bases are TGTGCCAGCACTTACAGGGTGAGCAATCAGCCCCAGCATTTT.

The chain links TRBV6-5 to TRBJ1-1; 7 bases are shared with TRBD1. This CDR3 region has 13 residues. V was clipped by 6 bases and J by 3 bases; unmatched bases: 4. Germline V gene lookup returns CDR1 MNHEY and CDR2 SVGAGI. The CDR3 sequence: CASRDTGDTEAFF. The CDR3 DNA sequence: TGTGCCAGCAGGGATACAGGGGACACTGAAGCTTTCTTT.

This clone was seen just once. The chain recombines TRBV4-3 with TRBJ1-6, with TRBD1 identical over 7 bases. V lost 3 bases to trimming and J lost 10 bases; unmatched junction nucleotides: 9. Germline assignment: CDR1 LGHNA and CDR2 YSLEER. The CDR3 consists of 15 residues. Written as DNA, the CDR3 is TGCGCCAGCAGCCAGGCAACAGGGGTCGGGTCACCCCTCCACTTT. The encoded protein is CASSQATGVGSPLHF.

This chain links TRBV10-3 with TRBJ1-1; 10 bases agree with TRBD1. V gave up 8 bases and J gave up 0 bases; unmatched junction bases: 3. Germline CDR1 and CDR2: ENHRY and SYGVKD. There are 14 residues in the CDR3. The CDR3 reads CAIGTGDLNTEAFF. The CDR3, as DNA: TGTGCCATCGGGACAGGGGATTTGAACACTGAAGCTTTCTTT.

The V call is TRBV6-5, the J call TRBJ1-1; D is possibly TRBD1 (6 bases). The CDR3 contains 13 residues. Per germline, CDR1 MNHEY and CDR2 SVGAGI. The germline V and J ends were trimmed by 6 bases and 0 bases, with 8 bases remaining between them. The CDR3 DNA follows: TGTGCCAGCAGGCGGACAGTGAACACTGAAGCTTTCTTT. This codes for CASRRTVNTEAFF.

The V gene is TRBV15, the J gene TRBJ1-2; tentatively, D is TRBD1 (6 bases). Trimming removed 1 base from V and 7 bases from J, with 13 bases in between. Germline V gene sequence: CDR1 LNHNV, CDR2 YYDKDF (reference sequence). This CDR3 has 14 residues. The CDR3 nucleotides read TGTGCCACCAGCAGAGCTAACAGGGAAAGTGGCTACACCTTC. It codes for CATSRANRESGYTF.

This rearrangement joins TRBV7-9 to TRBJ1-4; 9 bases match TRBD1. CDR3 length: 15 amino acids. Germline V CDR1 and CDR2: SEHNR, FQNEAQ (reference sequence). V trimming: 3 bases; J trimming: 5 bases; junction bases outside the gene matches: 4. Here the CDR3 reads CASSFRGQGNEKLFF. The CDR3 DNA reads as TGTGCCAGCAGCTTTAGGGGACAGGGAAATGAAAAACTGTTTTTT. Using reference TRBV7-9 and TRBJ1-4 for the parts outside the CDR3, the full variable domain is DTGVSQNPRHKITKRGQNVTFRCDPISEHNRLYWYRQTLGQGPEFLTYFQNEAQLEKSRLLSDRFSAERPKGSFSTLEIQRTEQGDSAMYLCASSFRGQGNEKLFFGSGTQLSVL.

This CDR3 reads CSARDNQQFF. CDR3 coding DNA: TGCAGTGCTCGGGACAACCAGCAGTTCTTC. The V call is TRBV20-1, the J call TRBJ2-1, with a possible D match to TRBD1 (6 bases). CDR3 size: 10 residues. CDR1 is DFQATT and CDR2 is SNEGSKA in the germline V gene (reference sequence). Trimming stripped 5 bases from V and 11 bases from J, with 10 bases between.

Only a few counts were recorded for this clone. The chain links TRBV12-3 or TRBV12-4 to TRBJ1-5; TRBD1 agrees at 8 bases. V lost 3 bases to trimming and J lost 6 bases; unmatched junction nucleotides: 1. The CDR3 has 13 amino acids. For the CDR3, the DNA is TGTGCCAGCAGTTTGACAGGGGTTCAGCCCCAGCATTTT. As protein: CASSLTGVQPQHF.

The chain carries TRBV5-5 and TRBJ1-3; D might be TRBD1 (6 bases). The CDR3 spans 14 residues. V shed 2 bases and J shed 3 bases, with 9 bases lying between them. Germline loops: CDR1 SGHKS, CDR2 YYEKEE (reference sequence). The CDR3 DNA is TGTGCCAGCAGCTTCGGGACATTTGGAAACACCATATATTTT. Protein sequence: CASSFGTFGNTIYF.